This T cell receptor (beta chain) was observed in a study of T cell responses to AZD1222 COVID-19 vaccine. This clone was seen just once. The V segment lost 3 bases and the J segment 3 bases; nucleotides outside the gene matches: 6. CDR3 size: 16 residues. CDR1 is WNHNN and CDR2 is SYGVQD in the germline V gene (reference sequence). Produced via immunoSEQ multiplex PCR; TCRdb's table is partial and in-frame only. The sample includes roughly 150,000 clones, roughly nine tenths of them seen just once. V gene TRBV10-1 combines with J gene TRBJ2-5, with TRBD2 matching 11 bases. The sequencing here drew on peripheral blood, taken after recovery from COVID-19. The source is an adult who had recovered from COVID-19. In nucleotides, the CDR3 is TGCGCCAGCAGTGAACTAGCGGGAGAAACAAAAGAGACCCAGTACTTC. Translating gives CASSELAGETKETQYF.